This TCR beta chain stems from a study of shared clonotypes between healthy human individuals. The CDR3 sequence is 11 residues long. CDR1 is GTSNPN and CDR2 is SVGIG in the germline V gene (reference sequence). V lost 0 bases, J lost 4 bases, and 1 base lay in between. Profiling relied on immunoSEQ multiplex PCR, and the TCRdb table lists in-frame clones only, not all of them. This repertoire shows 1.5 million to 1.9 million clones, 98% found once; its top ten account for 0.4% to 0.55%. A remark on this clone: Other DNA sequences in this sample translate to the same CDR3.

The receptor's source is a man under 40 in good health. The source material was naive CD4+ T cells sorted from blood. Subset defined: CD45RA+ positively selected. V gene TRBV30 combines with J gene TRBJ1-3; no reliable D call. This CDR3 is CAWSVGNTIYF. CDR3 bases: TGTGCCTGGAGTGTCGGAAACACCATATATTTT. The full variable domain, its missing parts supplied by reference TRBV30 and TRBJ1-3, is SQTIHQWPATLVQPVGSPLSLECTVEGTSNPNLYWYRQAAGRGLQLLFYSVGIGQISSEVPQNLSASRPQDRQFILSSKKLLLSDSGFYLCAWSVGNTIYFGEGSWLTVV.